The T cell receptor (beta chain) described here comes from a study of T cell responses to AZD1222 COVID-19 vaccine. The CDR3 is 13 amino acids. Germline lookup yields CDR1 MNHEY and CDR2 SMNVEV (reference sequence). V was clipped by 5 bases and J by 0 bases, with 7 bases between them. Data came from immunoSEQ multiplex PCR; TCRdb stores just in-frame clones and leaves some out. The sample consists of roughly 98,000 clones, roughly 84% of them appearing once. Here the sequenced sample was peripheral blood, taken 28 days after the second AZD1222 dose. The gene calls are TRBV27 and TRBJ1-1; no clear D. This receptor was identified in an adult who received the AZD1222 COVID-19 vaccine. CDR3 DNA sequence: TGTGCCAGCAGTCGGCAGATGAACACTGAAGCTTTCTTT. The encoded protein is CASSRQMNTEAFF.